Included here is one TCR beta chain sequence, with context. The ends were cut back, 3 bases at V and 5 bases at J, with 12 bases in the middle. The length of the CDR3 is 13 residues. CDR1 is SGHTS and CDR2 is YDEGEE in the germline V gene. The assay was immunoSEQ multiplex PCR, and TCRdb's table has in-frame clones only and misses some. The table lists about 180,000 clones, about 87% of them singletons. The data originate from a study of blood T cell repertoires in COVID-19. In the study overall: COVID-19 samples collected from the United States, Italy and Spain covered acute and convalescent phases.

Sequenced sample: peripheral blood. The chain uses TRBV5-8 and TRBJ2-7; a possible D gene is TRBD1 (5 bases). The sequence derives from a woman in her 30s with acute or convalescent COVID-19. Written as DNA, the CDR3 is TGTGCCAGCAGCTCCTTCGGCAGGGACGAGCAGTACTTC. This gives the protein CASSSFGRDEQYF. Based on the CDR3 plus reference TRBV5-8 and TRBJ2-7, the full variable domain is EAGVTQSPTHLIKTRGQQATLRCSPISGHTSVYWYQQALGLGLQFLLWYDEGEERNRGNFPPRFSGRQFPNYSSELNVNALELEDSALYLCASSSFGRDEQYFGPGTRLTVT.